A selection of T cell receptor beta chains follows, all from one sample in a study of shared clonotypes between healthy human individuals. Only in-frame clones appear in the TCRdb table, and some are missing; sequencing was by immunoSEQ multiplex PCR. This table has approximately 2.3 million clones, 85% to 95% appearing once. The specimen was naive CD4+ T cells from PBMCs. The receptors come from a man younger than 35 in good health. Some clones in this sample may be carry-over from other donors' samples. CDR3s include the opening cysteine and the closing phenylalanine or tryptophan. The D gene is left open where the match is weak. Some rows mark clone size as missing; the rest say once, few, many or name a class of expanded clone.

j_call v_call clone_size d_call cdr3_nt cdr3_aa
TRBJ2-7 TRBV5-4 NA TRBD1 TGTGCCAGCAGCCCGGACAGGGCACTGTACGAGCAGTACTTC CASSPDRALYEQYF
TRBJ2-7 TRBV7-2 once TRBD2 TGTGCCAGCAGCCCTAGCGGGAGCTCCTACGAGCAGTACTTC CASSPSGSSYEQYF
TRBJ2-2 TRBV19 NA NA TGTGCCAGTAGTATAGATATAGAGTTCACCGGGGAGCTGTTTTTT CASSIDIEFTGELFF
TRBJ1-3 TRBV28 once NA TGTGCCAGCAGTCCACACTCCGGGACTGCTGGAAACACCATATATTTT CASSPHSGTAGNTIYF
TRBJ2-5 TRBV2 once TRBD2 TGTGCCAGCAGTGTGGCACTAGCGGGAGGAGAGACCCAGTACTTC CASSVALAGGETQYF
TRBJ1-2 TRBV5-1 once TRBD1 TGCGCCAGCAGCTTGGGTTCCGGGACAGGGGGAGTGGCCATCGGCTACACCTTC CASSLGSGTGGVAIGYTF
TRBJ1-2 TRBV4-1 NA NA TGCGCCAGCAGCCAAGGGGACTATGGCTACACCTTC CASSQGDYGYTF
TRBJ2-7 TRBV5-1 NA TRBD1 TGCGCCAGTAGGACAGGGTCTACATCCTACGAGCAGTACTTC CASRTGSTSYEQYF
TRBJ2-2 TRBV5-1 NA NA TGCGCCAGCACGTCTCCTTCAGGGGTCACCGGGGAGCTGTTTTTT CASTSPSGVTGELFF
TRBJ2-1 TRBV11-2 NA NA TGTGCCAGCAGCTTAGTATTTCAGGGCAATGAGCAGTTCTTC CASSLVFQGNEQFF
TRBJ2-1 TRBV7-2 NA NA TGTGCCAGCAGCAGGACCCGACAGATCAATGAGCAGTTCTTC CASSRTRQINEQFF
TRBJ1-4 TRBV5-1 NA TRBD1 TGCGCCAGCAGCCGGACAGGGTTAAATGAAAAACTGTTTTTT CASSRTGLNEKLFF
TRBJ1-2 TRBV7-9 once TRBD1 TGTGCCAGCAGCATAACAGACAGGGATCCTGGCTACACCTTC CASSITDRDPGYTF
TRBJ1-1 TRBV5-1 few NA TGCGCCAGCTACCCCGACAGCATGAACACTGAAGCTTTCTTT CASYPDSMNTEAFF
TRBJ2-4 TRBV5-4 NA NA TGTGCCAGCAGCTTGGATACGACGGTGCACATTCAGTACTTC CASSLDTTVHIQYF
TRBJ1-2 TRBV5-6 NA NA TGTGCCAGCAGCTTGGGTCCAGCGGGACACTATGGCTACACCTTC CASSLGPAGHYGYTF
TRBJ2-7 TRBV10-3 NA TRBD1 TGTGCCATCACCCAATCCCTTCCGGGACAGGGGGGGTACGAGCAGTACTTC CAITQSLPGQGGYEQYF
TRBJ2-2 TRBV28 NA TRBD1 TGTGCCAGCAGTTTAACAGGGGACGGGGAGCTGTTTTTT CASSLTGDGELFF
TRBJ2-2 TRBV18 NA NA TGTGCCAGCTCACCTCAGCGGGGACAGCCCAACACCGGGGAGCTGTTTTTT CASSPQRGQPNTGELFF
TRBJ2-1 TRBV15 NA NA TGTGCCACCAGCAGAGATCTTAGGGGCCCGACCCCCGGGGAGCAGTTCTTC CATSRDLRGPTPGEQFF
TRBJ2-3 TRBV7-3 NA TRBD2 TGTGCCAGCAGCCGAAGCGGGACCCTCACAGATACGCAGTATTTT CASSRSGTLTDTQYF
TRBJ2-1 TRBV9 NA TRBD2 TGTGCCAGCAGCGTAAGCCTAGCGGGACTGTACAATGAGCAGTTCTTC CASSVSLAGLYNEQFF
TRBJ2-3 TRBV4-2 NA NA TGTGCCAGCAGCCAGGCTGGGGATACTAGCACAGATACGCAGTATTTT CASSQAGDTSTDTQYF
TRBJ1-2 TRBV7-2 NA NA TGTGCCAGCAGCTTAGGGTTCTTGTATGGCTACACCTTC CASSLGFLYGYTF
TRBJ2-1 TRBV10-3 NA NA TGTGCCATCAGTCCCCTACCAAGGGAAGAAGAGCAGTTCTTC CAISPLPREEEQFF
TRBJ2-1 TRBV6-1 once NA TGTGCCAGCAAAACAACCTGGCCAGCGGGTAATGAGCAGTTCTTC CASKTTWPAGNEQFF
TRBJ2-2 TRBV19 NA NA TGTGCCAGTAGTGTCCAGGGGAGAGGCGGGGAGCTGTTTTTT CASSVQGRGGELFF
TRBJ1-1 TRBV27 NA NA TGTGCCAGCAGTTTATATCGGCGGGGGCTCACTGAAGCTTTCTTT CASSLYRRGLTEAFF
TRBJ2-5 TRBV27 NA NA TGTGCCAGCTCTAGTAACCGGGAGACCCAGTACTTC CASSSNRETQYF
TRBJ1-3 TRBV6-5 NA TRBD1 TGTGCCAGCAGTTTCGGGCAGGGGGCTGGAAACACCATATATTTT CASSFGQGAGNTIYF
TRBJ1-5 TRBV11-2 NA NA TGTGCCAGCAGCTTAACGCCGGACAGAAATCAGCCCCAGCATTTT CASSLTPDRNQPQHF
TRBJ1-5 TRBV18 NA TRBD1 TGTGCCAGCGGCAGGACAGGGGGCGTTAATCAGCCCCAGCATTTT CASGRTGGVNQPQHF
TRBJ2-3 TRBV7-3 NA NA TGTGCCAGCAGCTTAAATAGTCAGAGCACAGATACGCAGTATTTT CASSLNSQSTDTQYF
TRBJ2-5 TRBV19 NA NA TGTGCCAGTAGTATACGACCACCGCCAGAGACCCAGTACTTC CASSIRPPPETQYF
TRBJ1-1 TRBV19 NA NA TGTGCCAGTAGTATCGTCGGCGACACTGAAGCTTTCTTT CASSIVGDTEAFF
TRBJ2-5 TRBV11-2 NA NA TGTGCCAGCAGCTTGAGAGCCAGGGACCTCCGCCAAGAGACCCAGTACTTC CASSLRARDLRQETQYF
TRBJ2-7 TRBV7-2 NA NA TGTGCCAGCAGCTTAGCAGGGTACGGAGGCAACTACGAGCAGTACTTC CASSLAGYGGNYEQYF
TRBJ1-2 TRBV2 NA NA TGTGCCAGCAGTACATCGAAGGAGGGCTACACCTTC CASSTSKEGYTF
TRBJ2-1 TRBV12-2 NA NA TGTGCAAGTCGCTACAGGGGGAGGGGCGATGAGCAGTTCTTC CASRYRGRGDEQFF
TRBJ2-5 TRBV25-1 NA NA TGTGCCAGCAGTGAGCTCCTCCCGGGTCCAGAGACCCAGTACTTC CASSELLPGPETQYF
TRBJ2-2 TRBV11-3 NA NA TGTGCCAGCAGCTTAGGGAGGGGGAACACCGGGGAGCTGTTTTTT CASSLGRGNTGELFF
TRBJ2-4 TRBV27 NA NA TGTGCCAGCAGTTTAGTAGGGGGGCCCAAAAACATTCAGTACTTC CASSLVGGPKNIQYF
TRBJ1-5 TRBV5-1 NA NA TGCGCCAGCAGCCCGCAGGGAGCTAATCAGCCCCAGCATTTT CASSPQGANQPQHF
TRBJ1-1 TRBV27 NA TRBD1 TGTGCCAGCAGTTTATTCGGGACAGGGGCCTTTATTCTGAACACTGAAGCTTTCTTT CASSLFGTGAFILNTEAFF
TRBJ1-2 TRBV11-2 NA TRBD1 TGTGCCAGCAGCTTACGGACAGGGGGATCCCGTGGCTACACCTTC CASSLRTGGSRGYTF
TRBJ2-1 TRBV9 NA NA TGTGCCAGCAGCGTAGGAGGGGGATCCTACAATGAGCAGTTCTTC CASSVGGGSYNEQFF
TRBJ2-1 TRBV10-3 NA TRBD2 TGTGCCATCAGTCCTTTCCTAGCGGGAGTTGAAGATGAGCAGTTCTTC CAISPFLAGVEDEQFF
TRBJ2-5 TRBV11-2 NA TRBD1 TGTGCCAGCAGCCCGGGAACAGGGGTCCCAGAGACCCAGTACTTC CASSPGTGVPETQYF
TRBJ2-3 TRBV5-4 NA NA TGTGCCAGCAGCTTTCACAATACGCAGTATTTT CASSFHNTQYF
TRBJ1-4 TRBV30 NA TRBD1 TGTGCCTGGAGTGTACCTCTAGGGACAGGGACTAATGAAAAACTGTTTTTT CAWSVPLGTGTNEKLFF
TRBJ2-3 TRBV30 NA TRBD2 TGTGCCTGGAGGGCTAGCGGGAGGTCCCATGGCACAGATACGCAGTATTTT CAWRASGRSHGTDTQYF
TRBJ2-2 TRBV5-4 once TRBD2 TGTGCCAGCAGCCCCCGGACTAGCGGAACCACCGGGGAGCTGTTTTTT CASSPRTSGTTGELFF
TRBJ1-5 TRBV18 once NA TGTGCCAGCTCACCAGGGGGAACTCAGCCCCAGCATTTT CASSPGGTQPQHF